The sequence of this TCR beta chain was determined in a study of human T cells and chemical hapten exposure. Within the library, unique molecular identifiers were attached to each individual cDNA molecule. One entry per CDR3 protein results from TCRdb running MiXCR on the RACE reads. The sample consists of 130,000 or so distinct CDR3 sequences, approximately 9.5% of them appearing once. The time point: healthy volunteer bleed at 2 weeks. Someone pulled total RNA out of unfractionated whole blood. This clonotype was obtained from a male donor in good health. Some clones in this sample may be carry-over from other donors' samples. The specimen was whole blood.

CDR3 coding DNA: TGTGCCAGCAGCCAACCAACAGGGGGCGCCCACTATGGCTACACCTTC. Translated: CASSQPTGGAHYGYTF. V is TRBV5-4 and J is TRBJ1-2, with TRBD1 matching over 9 bases. This CDR3 comprises 16 residues. Germline assignment: CDR1 SGHNT and CDR2 YYREEE (reference sequence). The V gene end was trimmed by 4 bases and the J gene end by 3 bases; junction bases not matched to a gene: 10.